This TCR beta chain was captured by sequencing in a study of blood T cell repertoires in COVID-19. Here immunoSEQ multiplex PCR was the method, and the copy in TCRdb shows in-frame clones only, minus some. The sample lists 200,000 to 250,000 clones, roughly 84% occurring once. This clone came up a few times. After removal of 1 base from V and 0 bases from J, the junction contained 3 bases not matched to a gene. This CDR3 comprises 16 residues. The sequenced material came from peripheral blood. This TCR was recovered from a woman between 40 and 50 years old with active or convalescent COVID-19. The chain is built from TRBV23-1 and TRBJ1-3; 7 bases map to TRBD1. TRBV23-1 is filed as an ORF, its function uncertain. Here the CDR3 DNA reads TGCGCCAGCAGTCAATGGGGACAGATCTCTGGAAACACCATATATTTT. Protein: CASSQWGQISGNTIYF.